This paragraph covers one TCR beta chain sequence. A read error may account for a junction end that differs from germline. The data belong to a study of T-cell reconstitution after alpha-beta-depleted transplantation in children. The CDR3 covers 14 residues. Germline CDR1 is MNHEY and CDR2 is SMNVEV (reference sequence). This sample's TCRbeta library carried unique molecular identifier barcodes. TCRdb used MiXCR to reprocess the PCR reads, holding one entry per CDR3 protein. The profile covers around 440,000 distinct CDR3 sequences, with 8% to 11% appearing a single time and approximately 2% taken by the ten largest.

This chain connects TRBV27 to TRBJ2-7, with TRBD1 matching 7 bases. Source: PBMCs, taken before TCRalphabeta/CD19-depleted stem cell transplant. The source of this sequence is a child aged 2 to 15 with inherited bone marrow failure, due to receive a stem cell transplant. CDR3 sequence reads: CTSRTTGTRYEQYF. CDR3 DNA: TGTACCAGCAGGACGACAGGGACCCGCTACGAGCAGTACTTC.